This passage covers 24 T cell receptor beta chains from one sample sequenced in a study of cytomegalovirus exposure and HLA in healthy donors. With 60 Vbeta and 13 Jbeta primers, the PCR was carried out. Libraries were prepared by immunoSEQ multiplex PCR; TCRdb keeps only in-frame clonotypes and omits some of them. The data hold over 80,000 clones, with around 80% observed a single time. The sequenced material came from PBMCs. The receptors stem from a man aged 40-50 years in good health and CMV-seropositive.

The J gene is TRBJ1-3, the V gene TRBV7-9, with D unresolved. The germline CDR1 and CDR2 sequences are SEHNR and FQNEAQ (reference sequence). Trimming pared 5 bases from V and 8 bases from J, leaving 13 bases between. There are 13 residues in the CDR3. CDR3 bases: TGTGCCAGCAGCCAAGGACGGGGAGACACCATATATTTT. Protein product: CASSQGRGDTIYF.

V gene TRBV6-5 combines with J gene TRBJ1-1; TRBD1 matches at 9 bases. Germline trimming cut 0 bases from V and 1 base from J; bases unmatched to any gene: 3. Germline assignment: CDR1 MNHEY and CDR2 SVGAGI. The CDR3 totals 16 residues. The CDR3 bases are TGTGCCAGCAGTTACTCGGTACAGGGGGCGAACACTGAAGCTTTCTTT. It codes for CASSYSVQGANTEAFF.

This clone was recorded only once. The chain employs TRBV11-1 and TRBJ2-2; TRBD1 matches at 7 bases. This CDR3 is 15 amino acids long. CDR1 is SGHAT, CDR2 FQDESV, per germline (reference sequence). Trimming at V came to 5 bases and at J to 5 bases, leaving 8 bases not matched to a gene. As DNA, the CDR3 is TGTGCCAGCAGCCCGCGGACAGGTGGGACCGGGGAGCTGTTTTTT. Translation: CASSPRTGGTGELFF.

The chain recombines TRBV28 with TRBJ2-5; perhaps TRBD2 as D (5 bases). The J call is in doubt because the DNA end fits TRBJ2-7 better. Germline assignment: CDR1 MDHEN and CDR2 SYDVKM. The CDR3 is 15 amino acids. The CDR3 loop reads CASSPIDYSSYEQYF. The CDR3 DNA reads TGTGCCAGCAGTCCAATCGACTATAGCTCCTACGAGCAGTACTTC.

CDR3 region: CASSFGGGGNIQYF. Written as DNA, the CDR3 is TGTGCCAGCAGTTTTGGAGGGGGGGGAAACATTCAGTACTTC. This chain connects TRBV28 to TRBJ2-4, with a possible D match to TRBD2 (7 bases). Trimming took 3 bases from V and 6 from J, leaving 12 bases between them. Germline loops: CDR1 MDHEN, CDR2 SYDVKM. CDR3 length: 14 amino acids.

The V and J genes are TRBV10-2 and TRBJ1-6; D remains ambiguous. Trimming took off 4 bases at V and 0 bases at J, with 7 bases between the two ends. This CDR3 is built from 15 residues. Germline values: CDR1 WSHSY, CDR2 SAAADI. CDR3 residues: CASSVGSSYNSPLHF. CDR3 DNA: TGCGCCAGCAGTGTGGGCAGCTCCTATAATTCACCCCTCCACTTT.

This clone has only a few counts. The V and J genes are TRBV6-6 and TRBJ2-2; possible D gene TRBD1, 6 bases. This CDR3 contains 15 residues. V lost 5 bases and J 6 bases, leaving 16 bases between the germline ends. The germline CDR1 and CDR2 sequences are MNHNY and SVGAGI (reference sequence). The DNA of the CDR3 is TGTGCCAGCAGTGGGCACAGGGTTGAGCCCGGGGAGCTGTTTTTT. It is translated as CASSGHRVEPGELFF.

The rearrangement uses TRBV7-9 and TRBJ2-7, with 7 bases identical to TRBD2. Germline V gene sequence: CDR1 SEHNR, CDR2 FQNEAQ (reference sequence). Trimming at V came to 5 bases and at J to 0 bases, leaving 10 bases not matched to a gene. This CDR3 contains 16 residues. CDR3 sequence reads: CASSPLTSASSYEQYF. The CDR3 nucleotides are TGTGCCAGCAGCCCACTTACTAGCGCAAGCTCCTACGAGCAGTACTTC.

CDR3 in DNA: TGCAGCGTTGCACTAGCGGGAGCAGAGACCCAGTACTTC. Its translation: CSVALAGAETQYF. The V gene is TRBV29-1, the J gene TRBJ2-5; 11 bases are a match to TRBD2. The CDR3 runs 13 residues. Trimming removed 4 bases from V and 4 bases from J; junction bases left unmatched: 2. CDR1 is SQVTM and CDR2 is ANQGSEA in the germline V gene. Variable domain in full (rest from reference TRBV29-1 and TRBJ2-5): SAVISQKPSRDICQRGTSLTIQCQVDSQVTMMFWYRQQPGQSLTLIATANQGSEATYESGFVIDKFPISRPNLTFSTLTVSNMSPEDSSIYLCSVALAGAETQYFGPGTRLLVL.

The chain recombines TRBV18 with TRBJ1-1; TRBD1 matches at 12 bases. CDR1 is KGHSH and CDR2 is LQKENI in the germline V gene. Trimming cost V 5 bases and J 10 bases; bases outside gene matches: 11. The CDR3 has 15 residues. The CDR3 sequence is CASSSPGTGGLGAFF. The CDR3 bases are TGTGCCAGCTCATCCCCCGGGACAGGGGGCTTGGGAGCTTTCTTT.

The chain recombines TRBV11-2 with TRBJ2-3; 8 bases match TRBD2. Per germline, CDR1 SGHAT and CDR2 FQNNGV. V lost 5 bases to trimming and J lost 7 bases; unmatched junction nucleotides: 5. The CDR3 contains 13 residues. In DNA form, the CDR3 reads TGTGCCAGCAGCCCTGGACTAGCAAATACGCAGTATTTT. It translates to CASSPGLANTQYF.

This chain joins TRBV5-1 and TRBJ1-5; the match to TRBD1 covers 10 bases. CDR3 length: 17 residues. Trimming took 0 bases from V and 7 from J; bases not matched to a gene: 10. Germline CDR1 reads SGHRS; CDR2 reads YFSETQ. This chain's CDR3 is CASSLGGGQGDRQPQHF. The CDR3 nucleotides are TGCGCCAGCAGCTTGGGGGGCGGACAGGGGGACCGACAGCCCCAGCATTTT.

This chain uses TRBV15 with TRBJ1-1, with D possibly being TRBD1 (6 bases). This CDR3 has 15 residues. V was clipped by 0 bases and J by 6 bases, with 14 bases between them. The germline gives CDR1 LNHNV, CDR2 YYDKDF (reference sequence). The CDR3 DNA reads as TGTGCCACCAGCAGAGATCGGCAGGGGAAGTCTGAAGCTTTCTTT. It translates to CATSRDRQGKSEAFF.

Concerning this clone itself: Germline is not matched at one junction end, which may reflect a read error. The CDR3 loop is CSSSLRTTGGEEAFF. CDR3 in DNA: TGTTCCAGCAGCTTACGGACGACAGGGGGCGAAGAAGCTTTCTTT. The chain carries TRBV7-9 and TRBJ1-1; TRBD1 aligns across 10 bases. The CDR3 consists of 15 residues. Germline CDR1 SEHNR, CDR2 FQNEAQ (reference sequence).

The gene calls are TRBV5-1 and TRBJ2-2; perhaps TRBD2 as D (6 bases). The CDR3 spans 15 residues. The germline V gene has CDR1 SGHRS and CDR2 YFSETQ. V was shortened by 2 bases and J by 1 base, with 9 bases between the two germline ends. The CDR3 loop reads CASSLSGQNTGELFF. The CDR3, as DNA: TGCGCCAGCAGCTTAAGCGGGCAGAACACCGGGGAGCTGTTTTTT.

The V and J genes are TRBV7-2 and TRBJ2-2; perhaps TRBD1 as D (5 bases). Germline CDR1 SGHTA, CDR2 FQGNSA. CDR3 length: 15 amino acids. The ends were cut back, 2 bases at V and 0 bases at J, with 7 bases in the middle. For the CDR3, the DNA is TGTGCCAGCAGCTTACGACAGACGAACACCGGGGAGCTGTTTTTT. Its translation is CASSLRQTNTGELFF.

This clone has only one observation. This CDR3 is also generated by other DNA sequences in the sample. This chain uses TRBV5-6 with TRBJ2-4; TRBD1 aligns across 7 bases. CDR1 and CDR2 (germline): SGHDT, YYEEEE. CDR3 length: 14 amino acids. V lost 4 bases, J lost 1 base, and 2 bases stayed unmatched. This CDR3 is CASSKTGAKNIQYF. The CDR3 DNA sequence: TGTGCCAGCAGCAAGACAGGGGCCAAAAACATTCAGTACTTC. The full variable domain, rest sourced from reference TRBV5-6 and TRBJ2-4, is DAGVTQSPTHLIKTRGQQVTLRCSPKSGHDTVSWYQQALGQGPQFIFQYYEEEERQRGNFPDRFSGHQFPNYSSELNVNALLLGDSALYLCASSKTGAKNIQYFGAGTRLSVL.

The chain couples TRBV12-5 to TRBJ2-5, with 7 positions matching TRBD2. Trimming at V came to 0 bases and at J to 5 bases, leaving 6 bases not matched to a gene. This CDR3 is 15 amino acids long. Per germline, CDR1 LGHNT and CDR2 FRNRAP. The chain's CDR3 is CASGLVPGGRETQYF. The CDR3 coding sequence is TGTGCTAGTGGTTTGGTACCGGGGGGAAGGGAGACCCAGTACTTC.

V usage is TRBV4-2 and J usage is TRBJ1-2; TRBD1 might be the D (5 bases). The CDR3 covers 14 residues. CDR1 and CDR2 from the germline V gene are LGHNA and YNFKEQ. V shed 5 bases and J shed 11 bases, with 21 bases lying between them. This CDR3 is CASSSRADSYSYTF. CDR3 nucleotides: TGTGCCAGCAGCTCAAGAGCCGACAGTTATTCATACACCTTC.

The genes are TRBV10-1 and TRBJ2-2, with 11 bases aligning to TRBD2. There are 19 residues in the CDR3. The ends lost 10 bases at V and 0 bases at J; junction bases unmatched: 16. CDR1 is WNHNN, CDR2 SYGVQD, per germline (reference sequence). CDR3 DNA: TGCGCCACCCAGGGAGGAGGGCTAGCGGGAGGACCGAACACCGGGGAGCTGTTTTTT. It translates to CATQGGGLAGGPNTGELFF.

This chain connects TRBV19 to TRBJ1-5; D remains unclear. The V end was cut by 4 bases, the J end by 0 bases, with 13 bases between. The CDR3 totals 16 residues. The germline V gene has CDR1 LNHDA and CDR2 SQIVND (reference sequence). The CDR3 bases are TGTGCCAGTAGTACGCATGAGGGAAATAGCAATCAGCCCCAGCATTTT. This translates into CASSTHEGNSNQPQHF.

The V call is TRBV19, the J call TRBJ2-1; the D gene is possibly TRBD2 (6 bases). The length of the CDR3 is 17 residues. V lost 0 bases, J lost 0 bases, and 12 bases lay in between. Germline values: CDR1 LNHDA, CDR2 SQIVND (reference sequence). In nucleotides, the CDR3 is TGTGCCAGTAGTATAGACCGGACTACCTTCTCCTACAATGAGCAGTTCTTC. This codes for CASSIDRTTFSYNEQFF.

In regard to this clone: One junction end disagrees with the germline gene, perhaps due to a read error. The chain joins TRBV19 to TRBJ2-6; the D gene is possibly TRBD1 (5 bases). CDR3 length equals 15 residues. In germline, CDR1 is LNHDA, CDR2 SQIVND (reference sequence). CDR3 region: CASSIAVSGANGLTF. CDR3 nucleotide sequence: TGTGCCAGTAGTATCGCAGTCTCTGGGGCCAACGGCCTGACTTTC.

The rearrangement links TRBV12-5 to TRBJ2-5; tentative D call: TRBD2 (6 bases). CDR1 is LGHNT and CDR2 is FRNRAP in the germline V gene. The CDR3 spans 14 residues. V lost 2 bases, J lost 11 bases, and 18 bases lay in between. The CDR3 here is CASGLTHAPGEQYF. The CDR3 DNA reads as TGTGCTAGTGGTTTGACACACGCCCCGGGAGAGCAGTACTTC.